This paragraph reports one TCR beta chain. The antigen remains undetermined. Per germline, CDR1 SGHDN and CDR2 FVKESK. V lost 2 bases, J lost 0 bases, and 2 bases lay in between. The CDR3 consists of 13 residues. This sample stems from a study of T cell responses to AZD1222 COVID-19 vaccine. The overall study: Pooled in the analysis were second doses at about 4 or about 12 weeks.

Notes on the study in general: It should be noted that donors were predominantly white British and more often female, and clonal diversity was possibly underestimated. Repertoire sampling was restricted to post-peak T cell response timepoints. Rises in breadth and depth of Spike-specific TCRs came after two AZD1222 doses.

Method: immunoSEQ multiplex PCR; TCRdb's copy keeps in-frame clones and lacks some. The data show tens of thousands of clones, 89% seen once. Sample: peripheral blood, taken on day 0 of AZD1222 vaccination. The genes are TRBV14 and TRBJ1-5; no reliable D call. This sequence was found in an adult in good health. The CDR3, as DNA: TGTGCCAGCAGCCAAAGTAGCAATCAGCCCCAGCATTTT. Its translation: CASSQSSNQPQHF.